One and the same sample provided the 10 T cell receptor beta chains below, sequenced in a study of T cells in Graves' hyperthyroidism and ophthalmopathy. Amplified regions were TCR beta CDR3 sequences from RNA transcripts. The HTBI primer set drove a first-round RT-PCR of the TCR CDR3. From the multiplex PCR reads, TCRdb called clonotypes with MiXCR, one entry per CDR3 protein. The sample records about 560,000 distinct CDR3 sequences, 16% being singletons. The source material was blood. Receptors originate from a woman aged 18-29 years with Graves' hyperthyroidism.

This clonotype appeared a few times. The rearrangement links TRBV7-2 to TRBJ1-1; possible D gene TRBD1, 6 bases. The CDR3 extends over 16 amino acids. Germline CDR1 is SGHTA and CDR2 is FQGNSA. V lost 3 bases to trimming and J lost 4 bases, with 18 bases between them. The CDR3 here is CASSFGFGGWITEAFF. CDR3 DNA sequence: TGTGCCAGCAGCTTCGGCTTCGGGGGCTGGATCACTGAAGCTTTCTTT.

In this sample, this clonotype turned up many times. This rearrangement joins TRBV12-3 or TRBV12-4 to TRBJ2-3; D perhaps matches TRBD2 (6 bases). Trimming took 7 bases from V and 6 from J, leaving 14 bases between them. The CDR3 has 13 residues. CDR3: CASKFGGSDTQYF. CDR3 coding DNA: TGTGCCAGCAAATTTGGAGGGTCCGATACGCAGTATTTT.

This clonotype was counted ten times or more. CDR3 loop: CASSLQGNANQPQHF. CDR3 bases: TGTGCCAGCAGCTTACAGGGGAACGCCAATCAGCCCCAGCATTTT. This chain uses TRBV28 with TRBJ1-5; TRBD1 agrees at 7 bases. The length of the CDR3 is 15 residues. J was trimmed by 3 bases and V by 6 bases; bases with no gene match: 8. The germline V gene has CDR1 MDHEN and CDR2 SYDVKM.

This clonotype was observed a handful of times. The V and J genes are TRBV20-1 and TRBJ1-4, with 7 bases lining up with TRBD1. Germline values: CDR1 DFQATT, CDR2 SNEGSKA (reference sequence). This CDR3 has 12 amino acids. V shed 4 bases and J 5 bases; nucleotides not matched to a gene: 1. CDR3 protein: CSATGGNEKLFF. Here the CDR3 DNA reads TGCAGTGCTACAGGGGGAAATGAAAAACTGTTTTTT.

In its sample, this clonotype was seen many times. The CDR3 bases are TGTGCCAGCAGCAAAGAGCCGGGGGTGTCCTACGAGCAGTACTTC. The encoded protein is CASSKEPGVSYEQYF. This sequence joins TRBV7-6 and TRBJ2-7, with a possible D match to TRBD2 (6 bases). Germline V gene sequence: CDR1 SGHVS, CDR2 FNYEAQ. The CDR3 has 15 residues. Trimming cost V 5 bases and J 1 base, with 15 bases left between them. Combining the CDR3 with reference TRBV7-6 and TRBJ2-7 gives the whole variable domain GAGVSQSPRYKVTKRGQDVALRCDPISGHVSLYWYRQALGQGPEFLTYFNYEAQQDKSGLPNDRFSAERPEGSISTLTIQRTEQRDSAMYRCASSKEPGVSYEQYFGPGTRLTVT.

This chain joins TRBV11-1 and TRBJ1-2; D gene ambiguous. Per germline, CDR1 SGHAT and CDR2 FQDESV (reference sequence). The CDR3 runs 13 residues. Trimming took off 3 bases at V and 2 bases at J, with 7 bases between the two ends. CDR3 sequence: CASSLEENYGYTF. CDR3 in DNA: TGTGCCAGCAGCTTGGAAGAAAACTATGGCTACACCTTC.

This clonotype was observed many times. CDR3 protein: CASRLGTDGANVLTF. CDR3 DNA sequence: TGTGCCAGCAGATTGGGCACGGATGGGGCCAACGTCCTGACTTTC. The chain carries TRBV11-3 and TRBJ2-6; no firm D call. This CDR3 spans 15 amino acids. Trimming left V 6 bases short and J 3 bases short, with 12 bases between. In germline, CDR1 is SGHNT, CDR2 YENEEA.

The J gene is TRBJ2-5, the V gene TRBV6-2 or TRBV6-3; TRBD2 matches at 10 bases. CDR3 size: 16 residues. The V gene end was trimmed by 8 bases and the J gene end by 1 base; junction bases not matched to a gene: 10. CDR1 and CDR2 from the germline V gene are MNHEY and SVGEGT. This CDR3 reads CASSTSGRPVQETQYF. The CDR3 region has the DNA TGTGCCAGCTCGACTAGCGGGCGCCCCGTCCAAGAGACCCAGTACTTC.

This clonotype has only one observation. The chain uses TRBV30 and TRBJ2-1, with D tentatively TRBD2 (5 bases). The CDR3 contains 13 residues. CDR1 and CDR2 (germline): GTSNPN, SVGIG (reference sequence). V lost 5 bases and J 8 bases, leaving 16 bases between the germline ends. The DNA for the CDR3 is TGTGCCTGGGCGAGGGATCAGTCGGATGAGCAGTTCTTC. Its protein product is CAWARDQSDEQFF.

The sample holds many counts of this clonotype. The chain recombines TRBV7-8 with TRBJ2-1, with 8 bases that match TRBD2. This CDR3 is built from 17 residues. CDR1 and CDR2 from the germline V gene are SGHVS and FQNEAQ. The trim removed 5 bases at V and 3 bases at J, leaving 12 bases unmatched. CDR3 residues: CASSPLRGGGIYNEQFF. In nucleotides, the CDR3 is TGTGCCAGCAGCCCGCTCCGGGGCGGGGGGATCTACAATGAGCAGTTCTTC.